The entry that follows covers one TCR beta chain sequence. Its target is unknown. A read error may explain this, as a much larger clone is one base away. CDR1 is DFQATT and CDR2 is SNEGSKA in the germline V gene (reference sequence). CDR3 length: 14 residues. This record belongs to a study of identical twins. TCRdb redid the calling of the 5' RACE reads with MiXCR, one entry per CDR3 protein. This table has around 100,000 distinct CDR3 sequences, under 7% appearing once. Everyone who gave samples was a healthy Caucasian. Study conclusions and caveats: Partly confounded zero-insertion analyses could result from invariant MAIT and iNKT cells.

The sequenced sample consisted of memory T cells sorted from blood. The receptor comes from a woman in her fifties or sixties in good health. This chain uses TRBV20-1 with TRBJ2-7; D is perhaps TRBD2 (5 bases). The chain's CDR3 is CSARDSAGVYKQYF. The CDR3 DNA reads TGCAGTGCTAGAGATTCGGCCGGGGTCTACAAGCAGTACTTC.